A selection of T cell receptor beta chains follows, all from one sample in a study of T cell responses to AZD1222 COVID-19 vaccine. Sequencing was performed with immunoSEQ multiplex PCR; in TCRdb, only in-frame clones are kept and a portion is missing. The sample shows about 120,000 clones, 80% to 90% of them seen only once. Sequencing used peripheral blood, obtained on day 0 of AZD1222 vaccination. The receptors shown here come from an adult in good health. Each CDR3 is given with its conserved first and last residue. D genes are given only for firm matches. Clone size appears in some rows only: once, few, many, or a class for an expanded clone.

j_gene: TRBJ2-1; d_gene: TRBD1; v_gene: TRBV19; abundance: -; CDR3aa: CASDPPGTGGNEQFF; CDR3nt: TGTGCCAGCGACCCCCCCGGGACAGGGGGCAATGAGCAGTTCTTC
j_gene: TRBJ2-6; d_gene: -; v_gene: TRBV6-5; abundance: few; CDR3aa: CASATGSGANVLTF; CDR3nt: TGTGCCAGCGCGACGGGCTCTGGGGCCAACGTCCTGACTTTC
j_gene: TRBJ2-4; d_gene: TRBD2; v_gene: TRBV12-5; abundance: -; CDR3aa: CASGLFSFEVGTSGRPVAKNIQYF; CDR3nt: TGTGCTAGTGGTTTGTTTTCCTTTGAAGTCGGGACTAGCGGGAGGCCAGTAGCCAAAAACATTCAGTACTTC
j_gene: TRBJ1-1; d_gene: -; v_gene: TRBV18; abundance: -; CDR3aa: CASSKGNTEAFF; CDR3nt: TGTGCCAGCTCAAAGGGGAACACTGAAGCTTTCTTT
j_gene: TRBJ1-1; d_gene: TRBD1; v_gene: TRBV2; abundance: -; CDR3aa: CASTVDRVGTEAFF; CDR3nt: TGTGCCAGCACTGTGGACAGGGTTGGCACTGAAGCTTTCTTT
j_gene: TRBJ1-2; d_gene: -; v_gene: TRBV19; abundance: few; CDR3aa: CASTSPGELGNYGYTF; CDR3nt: TGTGCCAGTACCTCCCCCGGCGAACTCGGTAACTATGGCTACACCTTC
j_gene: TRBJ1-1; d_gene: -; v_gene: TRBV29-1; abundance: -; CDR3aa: CSGQGWNTEAFF; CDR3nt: TGCAGCGGTCAGGGCTGGAACACTGAAGCTTTCTTT
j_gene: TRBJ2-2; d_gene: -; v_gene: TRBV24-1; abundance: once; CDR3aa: CAGGSTWLQGNAGELFF; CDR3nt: TGTGCCGGGGGGTCAACCTGGCTACAGGGCAACGCCGGGGAGCTGTTTTTT
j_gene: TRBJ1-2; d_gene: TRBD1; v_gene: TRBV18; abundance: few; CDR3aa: CASSDRGNGYTF; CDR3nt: TGTGCCAGCTCCGACAGGGGGAATGGCTACACCTTC
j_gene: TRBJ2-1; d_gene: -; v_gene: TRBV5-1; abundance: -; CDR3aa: CASSVSRDKPFF; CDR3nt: TGCGCCAGCAGCGTTAGCCGGGACAAACCGTTCTTC
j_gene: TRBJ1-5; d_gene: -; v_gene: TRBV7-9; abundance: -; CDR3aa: CASSLGPDQPQHF; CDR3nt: TGTGCCAGCAGCTTAGGGCCAGATCAGCCCCAGCATTTT
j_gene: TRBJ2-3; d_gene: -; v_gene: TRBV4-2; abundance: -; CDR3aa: CASTTYNTDTQYF; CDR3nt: TGTGCCAGCACCACATACAACACAGATACGCAGTATTTT
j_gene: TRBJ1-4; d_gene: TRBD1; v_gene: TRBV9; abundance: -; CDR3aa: CASSETGWDEKLFF; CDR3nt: TGTGCCAGCAGCGAGACAGGGTGGGATGAAAAACTGTTTTTT
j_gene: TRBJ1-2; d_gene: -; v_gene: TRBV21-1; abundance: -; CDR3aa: CASSKRVSRGRSAYGYTF; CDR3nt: TGTGCCAGCAGCAAAAGGGTAAGCAGGGGGCGCAGCGCCTATGGCTACACCTTC